Sequencing of this T cell receptor beta chain was carried out in a study of OX40 agonist ivuxolimab in advanced cancers. Libraries were prepared by immunoSEQ multiplex PCR; TCRdb keeps only in-frame clonotypes and omits some of them. The data contain approximately 19,000 clones, about nine tenths of them singletons. Trimming shortened V by 4 bases and J by 1 base, and 17 bases separated the two germline ends. Per the germline V gene, CDR1 is SGHRS and CDR2 is YFSETQ. This CDR3 spans 16 amino acids. Here the sequenced sample was CD4+ or CD8+ T cells sorted from blood, taken in a trial of the OX40 agonist ivuxolimab. The chain links TRBV5-1 to TRBJ2-5; D is unresolved. This receptor was taken from an adult with an advanced solid tumor such as melanoma, head and neck, liver or kidney cancer. The CDR3 loop is CASSPLTWGGQETQYF. For the CDR3, the DNA is TGCGCCAGCAGCCCCCTGACATGGGGTGGCCAAGAGACCCAGTACTTC.